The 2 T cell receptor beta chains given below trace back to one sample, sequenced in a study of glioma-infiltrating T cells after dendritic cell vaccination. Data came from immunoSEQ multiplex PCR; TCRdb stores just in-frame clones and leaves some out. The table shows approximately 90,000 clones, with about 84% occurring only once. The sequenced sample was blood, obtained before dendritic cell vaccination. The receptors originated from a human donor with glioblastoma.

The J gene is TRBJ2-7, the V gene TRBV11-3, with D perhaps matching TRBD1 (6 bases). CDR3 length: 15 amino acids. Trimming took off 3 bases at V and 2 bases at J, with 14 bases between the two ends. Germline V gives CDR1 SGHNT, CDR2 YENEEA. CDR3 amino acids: CASSFSGTTTYEQYF. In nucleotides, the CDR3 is TGTGCCAGCAGCTTCTCCGGGACAACTACCTACGAGCAGTACTTC.

CDR3 sequence: CASWPGTSMFF. The CDR3 DNA reads as TGTGCCAGCTGGCCCGGGACTAGTATGTTCTTC. The genes are TRBV6-1 and TRBJ2-1, with 8 bases lining up with TRBD2. Germline V gene sequence: CDR1 MNHNS, CDR2 SASEGT. This CDR3 has 11 amino acids. J lost 15 bases, V lost 8 bases, and 9 bases had no gene match.